Presented here are 19 T cell receptor beta chains from one specimen sequenced in a study of blood T cell repertoires in COVID-19. Method: immunoSEQ multiplex PCR; TCRdb's copy keeps in-frame clones and lacks some. The sample lists fewer than 350,000 clones, 85% occurring once. Sequenced input: PBMCs or T cells enriched from blood (not recorded which). These receptors were obtained from a woman between 50 and 59 years old who had recovered from COVID-19.

V usage is TRBV5-1 and J usage is TRBJ2-3, with 8 bases lining up with TRBD2. The junction had 13 bases not matched to a gene; V was cut back by 4 bases and J by 9 bases. CDR3 length: 15 amino acids. The germline V gene has CDR1 SGHRS and CDR2 YFSETQ. CDR3 DNA sequence: TGCGCCAGCAGCAAGACTAGCGAACCGGGTTCCACGCAGTATTTT. Protein product: CASSKTSEPGSTQYF.

This clone has a single count. V gene TRBV19 combines with J gene TRBJ1-2; 9 positions agree with TRBD1. The CDR3 covers 16 residues. CDR1 LNHDA and CDR2 SQIVND come from the germline V gene (reference sequence). Trimming took 7 bases from V and 1 from J; bases not matched to a gene: 10. The CDR3 loop is CASTKSGTGSNYGYTF. The CDR3 DNA sequence: TGTGCCAGTACTAAATCCGGGACAGGGAGTAACTATGGCTACACCTTC.

The chain carries TRBV18 and TRBJ2-4; 7 nucleotides line up with TRBD1. The CDR3 contains 16 residues. V trimming: 4 bases; J trimming: 9 bases; junction bases outside the gene matches: 15. The germline V gene has CDR1 KGHSH and CDR2 LQKENI. The CDR3 DNA reads as TGTGCCAGCTCACTTATGACCGGGACAGTTTTCGGCATTCAGTACTTC. This sequence encodes CASSLMTGTVFGIQYF.

The table lists this clone with a count of one. V gene TRBV4-3 combines with J gene TRBJ2-3; possibly TRBD1 for D (6 bases). With 1 base removed from V and 2 bases from J, the gap between germline ends came to 16 bases. The CDR3 has 17 amino acids. Germline values: CDR1 LGHNA, CDR2 YSLEER. As DNA, the CDR3 is TGCGCCAGCAGCCAAGGGAGCCAGGGGAGTTACACAGATACGCAGTATTTT. This codes for CASSQGSQGSYTDTQYF.

This clone has just one count. The chain links TRBV5-4 to TRBJ1-4; perhaps TRBD1 as D (5 bases). Trimming removed 4 bases at V and 0 bases at J, with 13 bases between. The V gene's germline CDR1 is SGHNT and CDR2 YYREEE (reference sequence). The CDR3 runs to 16 residues. The CDR3 region is CASSAGEGPTNEKLFF. CDR3 sequence (DNA): TGTGCCAGCAGCGCCGGGGAGGGGCCAACTAATGAAAAACTGTTTTTT.

The V and J genes are TRBV7-2 and TRBJ2-2; TRBD2 agrees at 10 bases. The CDR3 totals 17 residues. CDR1 is SGHTA, CDR2 FQGNSA, per germline. After removal of 6 bases from V and 4 bases from J, the junction contained 11 bases not matched to a gene. CDR3: CASRLSGGAVGTGELFF. The CDR3 nucleotides are TGTGCCAGCAGACTCAGCGGGGGGGCGGTCGGCACCGGGGAGCTGTTTTTT.

CDR3 coding DNA: TGTGCCAGCAGTTACCCCCCCGGACATCCGAACACTGAAGCTTTCTTT. Protein sequence: CASSYPPGHPNTEAFF. The V call is TRBV6-2 or TRBV6-3, the J call TRBJ1-1, with a weak D call TRBD1 (5 bases). Germline CDR1 and CDR2: MNHEY and SVGEGT. V was pared by 2 bases and J by 1 base, with 14 bases between. CDR3 length equals 16 residues.

V gene TRBV15 combines with J gene TRBJ2-2; 9 nucleotides align to TRBD1. V gave up 6 bases and J gave up 4 bases; unmatched junction bases: 12. The CDR3 loop spans 17 amino acids. CDR1 and CDR2 (germline): LNHNV, YYDKDF (reference sequence). The CDR3 sequence is CATSVWATGGGTGELFF. The CDR3 bases are TGTGCCACCAGTGTATGGGCAACAGGGGGCGGCACCGGGGAGCTGTTTTTT.

The chain is built from TRBV28 and TRBJ1-2; possibly TRBD1 for D (5 bases). Germline lookup yields CDR1 MDHEN and CDR2 SYDVKM. The germline V and J ends were trimmed by 1 base and 0 bases, with 12 bases remaining between them. The CDR3 is 16 residues long. As DNA, the CDR3 is TGTGCCAGCAGTTTATCCCCAACGGGGGCTAACTATGGCTACACCTTC. Translation: CASSLSPTGANYGYTF.

The chain has TRBV7-9 and TRBJ1-3, with no clear D. Germline CDR1 is SEHNR and CDR2 is FQNEAQ (reference sequence). The CDR3 is 14 residues long. V shed 7 bases and J shed 1 base, with 11 bases lying between them. The CDR3 loop is CASNPGLSGNTIYF. In DNA, the CDR3 is TGTGCCAGCAACCCAGGATTGTCTGGAAACACCATATATTTT.

The J gene is TRBJ1-5, the V gene TRBV2; 8 nucleotides agree with TRBD1. Germline V gene lookup returns CDR1 SNHLY and CDR2 FYNNEI. The CDR3 loop spans 14 amino acids. V was clipped by 6 bases and J by 4 bases; unmatched bases: 5. This CDR3 is CASRVDRENQPQHF. The DNA for the CDR3 is TGTGCCAGCAGGGTGGACAGGGAGAATCAGCCCCAGCATTTT.

The chain is built from TRBV19 and TRBJ2-7, with 8 bases matching TRBD1. The CDR3 loop spans 16 amino acids. From germline, CDR1 is LNHDA and CDR2 SQIVND (reference sequence). J gave up 4 bases and V 4 bases, and 12 bases lay outside the gene matches. The CDR3, as DNA: TGTGCCAGTAGTACCGATTTCGGACAGGGATGGTACGAGCAGTACTTC. Translating gives CASSTDFGQGWYEQYF.

The chain is built from TRBV5-6 and TRBJ2-5; D is uncertain. The V gene's germline CDR1 is SGHDT and CDR2 YYEEEE. Trimming cost V 4 bases and J 4 bases, with 17 bases left between them. This CDR3 contains 15 residues. CDR3 DNA sequence: TGTGCCAGCAGCCCCTTATTATCCCTAGGAGAGACCCAGTACTTC. This sequence encodes CASSPLLSLGETQYF. Full variable domain (remainder filled in from reference TRBV5-6 and TRBJ2-5): DAGVTQSPTHLIKTRGQQVTLRCSPKSGHDTVSWYQQALGQGPQFIFQYYEEEERQRGNFPDRFSGHQFPNYSSELNVNALLLGDSALYLCASSPLLSLGETQYFGPGTRLLVL.

This chain connects TRBV7-2 to TRBJ1-1; 7 bases line up with TRBD1. Germline V gene data show CDR1 as SGHTA and CDR2 as FQGNSA. V lost 2 bases, J lost 5 bases, and 5 bases stayed unmatched. The CDR3 loop spans 14 amino acids. The CDR3 DNA reads TGTGCCAGCAGCTTATTAGGGGGCGGGACTGAAGCTTTCTTT. It codes for CASSLLGGGTEAFF.

The V gene is TRBV19, the J gene TRBJ1-2; 10 nucleotides match TRBD1. The germline gives CDR1 LNHDA, CDR2 SQIVND (reference sequence). This CDR3 contains 14 residues. V shed 2 bases, J shed 6 bases, and the junction held 3 bases outside the gene matches. Here the CDR3 DNA reads TGTGCCAGTAGTATAATGACAGGGGGCAATGGCTACACCTTC. It is translated as CASSIMTGGNGYTF.

The chain combines TRBV5-1 with TRBJ1-4; D is undetermined. Trimming took 4 bases from V and 0 from J, leaving 10 bases between them. The CDR3 runs 15 residues. Germline CDR1 is SGHRS and CDR2 is YFSETQ. CDR3 region: CASSPAGTTNEKLFF. Here the CDR3 DNA reads TGCGCCAGCAGCCCTGCAGGCACAACTAATGAAAAACTGTTTTTT.

The chain joins TRBV29-1 to TRBJ2-5; tentatively, D is TRBD1 (6 bases). Germline CDR1 SQVTM, CDR2 ANQGSEA. The CDR3 contains 13 residues. With 7 bases removed from V and 2 bases from J, the gap between germline ends came to 14 bases. The CDR3 loop reads CSGETGIQETQYF. The CDR3 region has the DNA TGCAGCGGGGAGACAGGCATTCAAGAGACCCAGTACTTC.

The chain is built from TRBV30 and TRBJ2-5, with TRBD1 as a possible D gene (6 bases). V dropped 8 bases and J dropped 3 bases, with 13 bases sitting between them. The CDR3 is 12 amino acids. CDR1 GTSNPN and CDR2 SVGIG come from the germline V gene (reference sequence). DNA of the CDR3: TGTGCCGGTAACAGGGTAGAAGAGACCCAGTACTTC. This gives the protein CAGNRVEETQYF.

The V call is TRBV5-1, the J call TRBJ1-6; D is ambiguous. This CDR3 is 14 amino acids long. Germline V gene lookup returns CDR1 SGHRS and CDR2 YFSETQ. V was pared by 2 bases and J by 7 bases, with 10 bases between. In DNA, the CDR3 is TGCGCCAGCAGCTTTGTTCCTGTAAATTCACCCCTCCACTTT. Encoded protein: CASSFVPVNSPLHF.